The 11 T cell receptor beta chains presented below share a single source sample, sequenced in a study of T cell changes during pregnancy in multiple sclerosis. The table came from immunoSEQ multiplex PCR; TCRdb's copy has only in-frame clones and leaves some out. In the table there are roughly 48,000 clones, just over 85% of which are singletons. The input for sequencing was CD4+ T cells from peripheral blood mononuclear cells, taken in the second trimester of pregnancy. The receptors come from a female donor with multiple sclerosis, enrolled in a pregnancy study.

This chain connects TRBV30 to TRBJ2-2; 7 bases are shared with TRBD2. CDR3 length equals 14 residues. The ends lost 2 bases at V and 7 bases at J; junction bases unmatched: 7. From germline, CDR1 is GTSNPN and CDR2 SVGIG (reference sequence). Written as DNA, the CDR3 is TGTGCCTGGAGTATGGGGGGGTTCGGCGGGGAGCTGTTTTTT. It is translated as CAWSMGGFGGELFF.

Only one count was recorded for this clone. The V gene is TRBV28, the J gene TRBJ1-5, with 7 bases lining up with TRBD1. Per germline, CDR1 MDHEN and CDR2 SYDVKM. Trimming cost V 10 bases and J 3 bases; bases outside gene matches: 12. The CDR3 has 15 amino acids. The CDR3 region is CATETGILDNQPQHF. The CDR3 DNA sequence: TGTGCCACCGAGACAGGGATATTGGACAATCAGCCCCAGCATTTT.

The genes are TRBV18 and TRBJ2-7; 7 bases agree with TRBD1. Germline-derived CDR1 and CDR2 are KGHSH and LQKENI. The CDR3 has 16 residues. The J segment lost 1 base and the V segment lost 0 bases, leaving 6 bases of the junction unmatched. The DNA for the CDR3 is TGTGCCAGCTCACCACCCCAGGGGACAGCTTCCTACGAGCAGTACTTC. Translated: CASSPPQGTASYEQYF. Full variable domain (rest looked up from reference TRBV18 and TRBJ2-7): NAGVMQNPRHLVRRRGQEARLRCSPMKGHSHVYWYRQLPEEGLKFMVYLQKENIIDESGMPKERFSAEFPKEGPSILRIQQVVRGDSAAYFCASSPPQGTASYEQYFGPGTRLTVT.

The chain joins TRBV18 to TRBJ1-2; D not certain. The ends were cut back, 3 bases at V and 2 bases at J, with 16 bases in the middle. The CDR3 loop spans 16 amino acids. CDR1 KGHSH and CDR2 LQKENI come from the germline V gene. Here the CDR3 DNA reads TGTGCCAGCTCACCGTATACGCGGGGTGGAAACTATGGCTACACCTTC. It translates to CASSPYTRGGNYGYTF.

The gene calls are TRBV29-1 and TRBJ2-7; TRBD2 matches at 10 bases. Germline CDR1 and CDR2: SQVTM and ANQGSEA. CDR3 length: 13 amino acids. Trimming removed 7 bases from V and 2 bases from J; junction bases left unmatched: 5. CDR3 amino acids: CSGTSGPPYEQYF. CDR3 sequence (DNA): TGCAGCGGGACTAGCGGACCCCCCTACGAGCAGTACTTC.

The chain links TRBV7-6 to TRBJ2-1, with D maybe TRBD1 (7 bases). The CDR3 runs 17 residues. Germline V gives CDR1 SGHVS, CDR2 FNYEAQ. The V and J ends lost 0 bases and 0 bases respectively, with 12 bases between them. CDR3 in amino acids: CASSLAQGGSSYNEQFF. The CDR3 DNA follows: TGTGCCAGCAGCTTAGCGCAGGGGGGTAGCTCCTACAATGAGCAGTTCTTC.

The chain uses TRBV29-1 and TRBJ1-4; 7 nucleotides agree with TRBD1. V was clipped by 3 bases and J by 8 bases; unmatched bases: 6. CDR3 length equals 13 residues. Germline-derived CDR1 and CDR2 are SQVTM and ANQGSEA. The CDR3 reads CSVERDSGEKLFF. In nucleotides, the CDR3 is TGCAGCGTTGAGAGGGACAGTGGAGAAAAACTGTTTTTT. Using reference TRBV29-1 and TRBJ1-4 for the parts outside the CDR3, the full variable domain is SAVISQKPSRDICQRGTSLTIQCQVDSQVTMMFWYRQQPGQSLTLIATANQGSEATYESGFVIDKFPISRPNLTFSTLTVSNMSPEDSSIYLCSVERDSGEKLFFGSGTQLSVL.

CDR3 sequence: CASMGLAGGEAKNIQYF. The CDR3 DNA sequence: TGTGCCAGCATGGGACTAGCGGGAGGTGAGGCCAAAAACATTCAGTACTTC. The chain employs TRBV2 and TRBJ2-4, with 15 bases fitting TRBD2. Germline V gives CDR1 SNHLY, CDR2 FYNNEI. This CDR3 contains 17 residues. After removal of 7 bases from V and 1 base from J, the junction contained 5 bases not matched to a gene.

The chain couples TRBV2 to TRBJ2-1; 7 bases align to TRBD2. Germline CDR1 and CDR2: SNHLY and FYNNEI. The J segment lost 4 bases and the V segment lost 11 bases, leaving 8 bases of the junction unmatched. CDR3 length: 13 residues. The CDR3 nucleotides read TGTGCCGGCAAACTAGCGATTTACAATGAGCAGTTCTTC. Encoded protein: CAGKLAIYNEQFF.

The chain couples TRBV13 to TRBJ2-2; 10 nucleotides match TRBD2. The germline V gene encodes CDR1 PRHDT and CDR2 FYEKMQ (reference sequence). V lost 0 bases and J lost 8; bases outside the gene matches: 12. The CDR3 runs 18 residues. For the CDR3, the DNA is TGTGCCAGCAGCTTAGGTCCTAGCGGGAGTCCCAATGAGGGGGAGCTGTTTTTT. Protein: CASSLGPSGSPNEGELFF.

The chain combines TRBV28 with TRBJ1-5; D might be TRBD1 (6 bases). V was clipped by 3 bases and J by 1 base, with 10 bases between them. The V gene's germline CDR1 is MDHEN and CDR2 SYDVKM. CDR3 size: 15 residues. This CDR3 is CASSFGTLSNQPQHF. The CDR3 DNA is TGTGCCAGCAGTTTTGGGACACTCAGCAATCAGCCCCAGCATTTT.